Below are 30 T cell receptor beta chains sequenced from a single sample in a study of blood T cell repertoires in COVID-19. The assay was immunoSEQ multiplex PCR, and TCRdb's table has in-frame clones only and misses some. Altogether about 250,000 clones are present, 70% to 90% being singletons, with the ten largest covering over 1.1%. Sequenced: peripheral blood. Receptor source: a man older than 75 with acute or convalescent COVID-19.

This rearrangement joins TRBV7-9 to TRBJ2-1, with 7 bases matching TRBD2. In germline, CDR1 is SEHNR, CDR2 FQNEAQ (reference sequence). This CDR3 is 16 amino acids long. V was clipped by 1 base and J by 3 bases; unmatched bases: 6. Here the CDR3 DNA reads TGTGCCAGCAGCTTAGACTCGGCGGGGGTCTACAATGAGCAGTTCTTC. Protein product: CASSLDSAGVYNEQFF.

V and J are TRBV28 and TRBJ2-7; TRBD2 aligns across 12 bases. Germline trimming cut 10 bases from V and 3 bases from J; bases unmatched to any gene: 4. The CDR3 has 13 residues. CDR1 and CDR2 (germline): MDHEN, SYDVKM. The CDR3 protein is CATTSGRNYEQYF. DNA for the CDR3: TGTGCCACCACTAGCGGGAGGAACTACGAGCAGTACTTC.

This clone was detected only once. The chain recombines TRBV7-6 with TRBJ1-2; 7 positions match TRBD1. The V and J ends lost 1 base and 8 bases, in that order; junction bases with no gene match: 10. Germline V CDR1 and CDR2: SGHVS, FNYEAQ. The CDR3 contains 15 residues. The CDR3 bases are TGTGCCAGCAGCTTAGACGCCAGGGGGGCAGGGGGCTACACCTTC. Translated: CASSLDARGAGGYTF.

The chain joins TRBV29-1 to TRBJ1-1; tentative D call: TRBD1 (6 bases). The CDR3 contains 12 residues. Germline CDR1 and CDR2: SQVTM and ANQGSEA. V lost 5 bases, J lost 0 bases, and 7 bases lay in between. DNA of the CDR3: TGCAGCGTTACAGGGATGAACACTGAAGCTTTCTTT. Translated: CSVTGMNTEAFF.

This chain connects TRBV7-9 to TRBJ1-6; tentatively, D is TRBD1 (5 bases). Germline CDR1 SEHNR, CDR2 FQNEAQ (reference sequence). The CDR3 is 13 amino acids. V was pared by 5 bases and J by 7 bases, with 9 bases between. The CDR3 spells CASSENRNSPLHF. Written as DNA, the CDR3 is TGTGCCAGCAGCGAAAACAGGAATTCACCCCTCCACTTT.

A few counts support this clone. V gene TRBV5-1 combines with J gene TRBJ1-5, with 8 bases that match TRBD1. This CDR3 spans 16 amino acids. Losses at the gene ends were 0 bases for V and 4 bases for J; bases not matched to a gene: 6. Looked up from germline, CDR1 is SGHRS and CDR2 is YFSETQ. CDR3 DNA: TGCGCCAGCAGCTTGGGTATTGACAGGGGAAATCAGCCCCAGCATTTT. Translated, it gives CASSLGIDRGNQPQHF.

The rearrangement uses TRBV11-2 and TRBJ2-2, with a tentative D call TRBD1 (5 bases). The CDR3 runs to 16 residues. Per germline, CDR1 SGHAT and CDR2 FQNNGV. V was shortened by 2 bases and J by 3 bases, with 13 bases between the two germline ends. The DNA of the CDR3 is TGTGCCAGCAGCTTATGGTCCAGGGTGGACACCGGGGAGCTGTTTTTT. This translates into CASSLWSRVDTGELFF.

The chain couples TRBV19 to TRBJ1-6; 7 bases fit TRBD1. Germline V lookup: CDR1 LNHDA, CDR2 SQIVND (reference sequence). The CDR3 spans 14 residues. V lost 9 bases and J lost 4; bases outside the gene matches: 6. CDR3 in amino acids: CASRTGAYNSPLHF. DNA of the CDR3: TGTGCCAGCCGGACAGGCGCTTATAATTCACCCCTCCACTTT.

The chain links TRBV27 to TRBJ2-1, with 8 positions matching TRBD2. Germline values: CDR1 MNHEY, CDR2 SMNVEV (reference sequence). Trimming cost V 4 bases and J 3 bases; bases outside gene matches: 2. This CDR3 contains 14 residues. CDR3 bases: TGTGCCAGCAGTTCGAGCGGGAGCTACAATGAGCAGTTCTTC. Translation: CASSSSGSYNEQFF.

The chain is built from TRBV4-1 and TRBJ2-5, with 13 bases aligning to TRBD2. Germline assignment: CDR1 MGHRA and CDR2 YSYEKL. This CDR3 is built from 16 residues. The trim removed 5 bases at V and 2 bases at J, leaving 5 bases unmatched. The CDR3 region is CASSLGTSGDQETQYF. As DNA, the CDR3 is TGCGCCAGCAGCTTAGGGACTAGCGGGGATCAAGAGACCCAGTACTTC.

This clone was observed a single time. The chain joins TRBV6-2 or TRBV6-3 to TRBJ2-2; 8 nucleotides agree with TRBD1. The CDR3 consists of 15 residues. The trim removed 2 bases at V and 3 bases at J, leaving 2 bases unmatched. CDR1 and CDR2 from the germline V gene are MNHEY and SVGEGT. CDR3 residues: CASSYGQGYTGELFF. DNA of the CDR3: TGTGCCAGCAGTTACGGACAGGGTTACACCGGGGAGCTGTTTTTT.

The chain couples TRBV7-2 to TRBJ1-1, with a tentative D call TRBD1 (5 bases). CDR1 and CDR2 (germline): SGHTA, FQGNSA. V gave up 3 bases and J gave up 1 base, with 9 bases separating them. This CDR3 is 14 amino acids long. The CDR3 nucleotides read TGTGCCAGCAGCTTGGGAGGGACGAACACTGAAGCTTTCTTT. Translation gives CASSLGGTNTEAFF.

V and J are TRBV3-1 (or the pseudogene TRBV3-2) and TRBJ2-7; possibly TRBD2 for D (5 bases). This CDR3 is 15 amino acids long. V shed 1 base and J shed 4 bases, with 14 bases lying between them. Germline V gene data show CDR1 as LGHDT and CDR2 as YNNKEL (reference sequence). CDR3 DNA sequence: TGTGCCAGCAGCCAAGGGCTAGCAGGACGTTACGAGCAGTACTTC. Its protein product is CASSQGLAGRYEQYF.

This chain connects TRBV19 to TRBJ2-7, with 8 bases identical to TRBD1. Trimming cost V 5 bases and J 2 bases; bases outside gene matches: 5. The CDR3 spans 14 residues. The germline V gene has CDR1 LNHDA and CDR2 SQIVND (reference sequence). The CDR3 here is CASSVAGGPYEQYF. The CDR3 bases are TGTGCCAGTAGTGTAGCAGGGGGCCCCTACGAGCAGTACTTC.

The gene calls are TRBV18 and TRBJ1-6, with TRBD1 matching 9 bases. V dropped 3 bases and J dropped 10; count of bases not matched to a gene: 7. The CDR3 has 15 amino acids. Germline CDR1 KGHSH, CDR2 LQKENI. The CDR3 coding sequence is TGTGCCAGCTCACCCCTGGACAGGGGAAGATCACCCCTCCACTTT. This codes for CASSPLDRGRSPLHF.

This rearrangement joins TRBV7-3 to TRBJ1-5, with a weak D call TRBD1 (6 bases). The CDR3 extends over 13 amino acids. The germline V gene has CDR1 SGHTA and CDR2 FQGTGA. V gave up 2 bases and J gave up 5 bases, with 7 bases separating them. CDR3: CASSLSGDQPQHF. The CDR3 DNA sequence: TGTGCCAGCAGCTTATCAGGGGATCAGCCCCAGCATTTT.

The J gene is TRBJ1-2, the V gene TRBV6-2 or TRBV6-3; D not resolved. V dropped 1 base and J dropped 3 bases, with 18 bases sitting between them. Germline CDR1 reads MNHEY; CDR2 reads SVGEGT. The CDR3 covers 17 residues. CDR3 residues: CASSYLSGETVDYGYTF. In DNA form, the CDR3 reads TGTGCCAGCAGTTACTTGTCCGGGGAAACGGTTGACTATGGCTACACCTTC.

The chain joins TRBV12-3 or TRBV12-4 to TRBJ1-2; D remains ambiguous. The CDR3 loop spans 13 amino acids. Trimming removed 3 bases from V and 7 bases from J, with 12 bases in between. This chain's CDR3 is CASSFLREVGYTF. DNA of the CDR3: TGTGCCAGCAGTTTTTTGCGGGAAGTTGGCTACACCTTC.

The chain carries TRBV27 and TRBJ2-7; 7 bases are a match to TRBD1. From germline, CDR1 is MNHEY and CDR2 SMNVEV (reference sequence). This CDR3 is 14 amino acids long. J was trimmed by 3 bases and V by 2 bases; bases with no gene match: 4. In DNA, the CDR3 is TGTGCCAGCAGTTTAAGGCAGGGGGTCTACGAGCAGTACTTC. Protein product: CASSLRQGVYEQYF.

This clone was seen a single time. V usage is TRBV28 and J usage is TRBJ2-7; 10 bases map to TRBD2. The length of the CDR3 is 15 residues. Per germline, CDR1 MDHEN and CDR2 SYDVKM. The trim removed 5 bases at V and 0 bases at J, leaving 4 bases unmatched. The DNA for the CDR3 is TGTGCCAGCAGTCTAGCGGGGGCTGGCTCCTACGAGCAGTACTTC. It is translated as CASSLAGAGSYEQYF.

J is TRBJ2-2 and V is TRBV7-2; 7 bases map to TRBD1. This CDR3 region has 16 residues. Losses at the gene ends were 5 bases for V and 1 base for J; bases not matched to a gene: 7. Germline-derived CDR1 and CDR2 are SGHTA and FQGNSA. The CDR3 bases are TGTGCCAGCAGCGGCCGACAGGGTCTGAACACCGGGGAGCTGTTTTTT. It translates to CASSGRQGLNTGELFF.

The chain couples TRBV4-3 to TRBJ2-2; 8 bases are a match to TRBD2. With 1 base clipped from V and 0 bases from J, the junction kept 4 bases outside the gene matches. Looked up from germline, CDR1 is LGHNA and CDR2 is YSLEER. The CDR3 is 17 amino acids. The CDR3 loop is CASSQGAGGPNTGELFF. The CDR3 nucleotides are TGCGCCAGCAGCCAAGGGGCGGGGGGCCCGAACACCGGGGAGCTGTTTTTT.

The genes are TRBV7-2 and TRBJ2-3; weak D call: TRBD1 (6 bases). CDR3 length: 16 amino acids. V lost 5 bases and J 1 base, leaving 16 bases between the germline ends. The germline V gene has CDR1 SGHTA and CDR2 FQGNSA. The CDR3 bases are TGTGCCAGCAGCCCTCAGGGGTATCTGGGCACAGATACGCAGTATTTT. This encodes CASSPQGYLGTDTQYF.

The chain carries TRBV6-5 and TRBJ1-3; no definite D call. V lost 2 bases and J 1 base, leaving 9 bases between the germline ends. Germline CDR1 and CDR2: MNHEY and SVGAGI. This CDR3 has 15 amino acids. Here the CDR3 reads CASSYQQFSGNTIYF. The DNA of the CDR3 is TGTGCCAGCAGTTACCAACAGTTTTCTGGAAACACCATATATTTT.

The gene calls are TRBV18 and TRBJ1-5; no reliable D call. Trimming took off 2 bases at V and 3 bases at J, with 8 bases between the two ends. The length of the CDR3 is 14 residues. CDR1 and CDR2 from the germline V gene are KGHSH and LQKENI. The CDR3 reads CASSPTGINQPQHF. The CDR3 nucleotides are TGTGCCAGCTCACCAACGGGGATCAATCAGCCCCAGCATTTT.

The V call is TRBV3-1 (or the pseudogene TRBV3-2), the J call TRBJ1-2, with 11 bases lining up with TRBD1. The germline CDR1 and CDR2 sequences are LGHDT and YNNKEL (reference sequence). J lost 2 bases, V lost 1 base, and 6 bases had no gene match. This CDR3 contains 17 residues. For the CDR3, the DNA is TGTGCCAGCAGCCAAGCCTGGGACAGGGGGAAGAACTATGGCTACACCTTC. This translates into CASSQAWDRGKNYGYTF.

The J gene is TRBJ1-2, the V gene TRBV6-6; 7 bases align to TRBD1. Trimming took 0 bases from V and 5 from J; bases not matched to a gene: 3. Germline CDR1 is MNHNY and CDR2 is SVGAGI (reference sequence). This CDR3 is 14 amino acids long. Here the CDR3 DNA reads TGTGCCAGCAGTTACTCGACAGGGTTTTATGGCTACACCTTC. Amino acids: CASSYSTGFYGYTF.

This clone has a handful of counts. The chain has TRBV29-1 and TRBJ1-1; 7 bases fit TRBD1. V trimming: 5 bases; J trimming: 1 base; junction bases outside the gene matches: 4. The germline V gene has CDR1 SQVTM and CDR2 ANQGSEA. This CDR3 comprises 13 residues. The CDR3 region is CSVTDRWNTEAFF. DNA for the CDR3: TGCAGCGTTACGGACAGGTGGAACACTGAAGCTTTCTTT.

J is TRBJ1-6 and V is TRBV3-1 (or the pseudogene TRBV3-2), with D uncertain. This CDR3 is built from 14 residues. Germline CDR1 and CDR2: LGHDT and YNNKEL (reference sequence). Trimming cost V 1 base and J 6 bases, with 7 bases left between them. The CDR3 DNA is TGTGCCAGCAGCCAAGTTACTGTTAATTCACCCCTCCACTTT. The encoded protein is CASSQVTVNSPLHF.

The count of this clone is one. The rearrangement links TRBV28 to TRBJ1-3, with TRBD1 identical over 7 bases. Germline V gives CDR1 MDHEN, CDR2 SYDVKM. Losses at the gene ends were 2 bases for V and 3 bases for J; bases not matched to a gene: 19. The CDR3 loop spans 20 amino acids. The CDR3 loop is CASSLIGQMLSGGNGNTIYF. The CDR3 nucleotides are TGTGCCAGCAGTTTAATCGGCCAAATGCTTTCAGGGGGGAATGGAAACACCATATATTTT.